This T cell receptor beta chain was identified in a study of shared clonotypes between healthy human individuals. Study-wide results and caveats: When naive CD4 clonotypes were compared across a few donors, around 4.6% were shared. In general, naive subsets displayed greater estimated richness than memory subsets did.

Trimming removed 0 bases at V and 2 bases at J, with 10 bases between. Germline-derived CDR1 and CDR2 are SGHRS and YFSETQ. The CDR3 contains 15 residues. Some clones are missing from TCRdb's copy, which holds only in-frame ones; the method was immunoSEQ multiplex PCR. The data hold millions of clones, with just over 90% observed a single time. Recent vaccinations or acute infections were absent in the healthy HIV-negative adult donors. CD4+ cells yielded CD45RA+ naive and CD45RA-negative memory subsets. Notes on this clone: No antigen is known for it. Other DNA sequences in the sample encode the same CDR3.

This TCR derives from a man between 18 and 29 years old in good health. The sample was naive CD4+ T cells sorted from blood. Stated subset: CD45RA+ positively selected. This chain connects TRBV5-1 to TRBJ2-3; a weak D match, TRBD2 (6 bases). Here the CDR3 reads CASSLAGGYTDTQYF. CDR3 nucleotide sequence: TGCGCCAGCAGCTTGGCCGGGGGATACACAGATACGCAGTATTTT.